Listed here are 25 T cell receptor beta chains from one sample, sequenced in a study of T cells in Graves' hyperthyroidism and ophthalmopathy. TCR beta CDR3 sequences were amplified from RNA transcripts. The HTBI primer set served for first-round RT-PCR of the TCR CDR3. A single record per CDR3 protein comes from TCRdb applying MiXCR to the multiplex PCR reads. This sample carries roughly 380,000 distinct CDR3 sequences, under 20% of them seen once, and the ten largest clones take 3.7%. Specimen: blood. These receptors were taken from a young woman with Graves' hyperthyroidism.

This clonotype has a count of ten or more. The gene calls are TRBV12-3 or TRBV12-4 and TRBJ2-2; D is perhaps TRBD1 (5 bases). The CDR3 has 14 amino acids. Between the trimmed V and J ends, which lost 2 bases and 5 bases, there was a span of 9 bases. The CDR3 region is CASSLSQGTGELFF. In DNA form, the CDR3 reads TGTGCCAGCAGTTTATCGCAGGGAACCGGGGAGCTGTTTTTT.

This clonotype was seen many times. The chain has TRBV28 and TRBJ1-5; D unclear. Germline lookup yields CDR1 MDHEN and CDR2 SYDVKM. There are 16 residues in the CDR3. Trimming cost V 1 base and J 0 bases, with 10 bases left between them. The CDR3 here is CASSLYQVYSNQPQHF. The CDR3 DNA reads as TGTGCCAGCAGTTTATACCAGGTTTATAGCAATCAGCCCCAGCATTTT.

This clonotype was found a few times. The chain is built from TRBV20-1 and TRBJ1-6; 7 bases line up with TRBD1. V was clipped by 0 bases and J by 7 bases; unmatched bases: 3. Germline V gene data show CDR1 as DFQATT and CDR2 as SNEGSKA (reference sequence). CDR3 length: 14 residues. The CDR3 protein is CSAREGTANSPLHF. The CDR3 region has the DNA TGCAGTGCTAGAGAAGGGACAGCCAATTCACCCCTCCACTTT.

This chain connects TRBV5-1 to TRBJ2-2; TRBD2 matches at 10 bases. Germline-derived CDR1 and CDR2 are SGHRS and YFSETQ. The CDR3 is made up of 16 amino acids. V was pared by 4 bases and J by 6 bases, with 9 bases of the junction left unmatched. CDR3 bases: TGCGCCAGCAGCGGACTCGCCAGCGGGGGGGCCGGGGAGCTGTTTTTT. This encodes CASSGLASGGAGELFF.

This clonotype was found many times. The DNA for the CDR3 is TGTGCCAGCAGCGTTGGCGGGACCAGAATGAACACTGAAGCTTTCTTT. The encoded protein is CASSVGGTRMNTEAFF. The V and J genes are TRBV28 and TRBJ1-1, with D possibly being TRBD1 (5 bases). Trimming shortened V by 6 bases and J by 0 bases, and 17 bases separated the two germline ends. Germline V gene data show CDR1 as MDHEN and CDR2 as SYDVKM. The CDR3 consists of 16 residues.

About this clonotype itself: A much larger clone differs by one base, so this may be a read error. Without the conserved terminal phenylalanine or tryptophan, this CDR3 likely stems from a read error. The rearrangement uses TRBV10-3 and TRBJ1-2, with no clear D. The length of the CDR3 is 13 residues. The V gene's germline CDR1 is ENHRY and CDR2 SYGVKD. V was pared by 8 bases and J by 3 bases, with 13 bases between. CDR3 nucleotide sequence: TGTGCCATCGCGGAAGGAATTGACTATGGCTACACCTAC. It translates to CAIAEGIDYGYTY.

This clonotype was observed many times. This chain uses TRBV28 with TRBJ2-5, with 8 bases aligning to TRBD2. Germline V gene data show CDR1 as MDHEN and CDR2 as SYDVKM. V gave up 5 bases and J gave up 5 bases; unmatched junction bases: 7. The CDR3 spans 14 residues. The DNA for the CDR3 is TGTGCCAGCAGTCTCGGGAGGGGAGGCGAGACCCAGTACTTC. It translates to CASSLGRGGETQYF.

This clonotype was detected many times. The rearrangement links TRBV5-1 to TRBJ2-5; D is undetermined. V dropped 5 bases and J dropped 3 bases, with 8 bases sitting between them. The germline gives CDR1 SGHRS, CDR2 YFSETQ. This CDR3 has 12 residues. The CDR3 sequence is CASRKGEETQYF. CDR3 in DNA: TGCGCCAGCAGAAAGGGTGAAGAGACCCAGTACTTC.

This clonotype turned up a few times. The genes are TRBV2 and TRBJ2-7, with TRBD1 as a possible D gene (7 bases). The CDR3 has 13 residues. Germline V gene data show CDR1 as SNHLY and CDR2 as FYNNEI. Trimming removed 4 bases at V and 3 bases at J, with 10 bases between. This CDR3 reads CASSVQGGYEQYF. As DNA, the CDR3 is TGTGCCAGCAGTGTCCAGGGGGGCTACGAGCAGTACTTC.

This clonotype was counted ten times or more. The chain recombines TRBV20-1 with TRBJ1-5; the D is unclear. This CDR3 is built from 13 residues. V lost 1 base, J lost 1 base, and 5 bases lay in between. The germline V gene has CDR1 DFQATT and CDR2 SNEGSKA (reference sequence). The chain's CDR3 is CSARGQSNQPQHF. The CDR3 bases are TGCAGTGCTAGAGGGCAGAGCAATCAGCCCCAGCATTTT.

This clonotype came up a few times. The J gene is TRBJ1-1, the V gene TRBV5-1, with unresolved D. Trimming left V 4 bases short and J 1 base short, with 11 bases between. The CDR3 spans 14 residues. CDR1 and CDR2 (germline): SGHRS, YFSETQ. The CDR3 bases are TGCGCCAGCAGCCTAACCCCCGCGAACACTGAAGCTTTCTTT. Its protein product is CASSLTPANTEAFF.

This clonotype was observed at least ten times. J is TRBJ2-5 and V is TRBV30; D is tentatively TRBD1 or TRBD2 (5 bases each). In germline, CDR1 is GTSNPN, CDR2 SVGIG (reference sequence). The V end was cut by 0 bases, the J end by 5 bases, with 13 bases between. The CDR3 length is 14 residues. The CDR3 sequence is CAWSVWDRDETQYF. The CDR3, as DNA: TGTGCCTGGAGTGTATGGGACCGGGACGAGACCCAGTACTTC.

This clonotype was seen a few times. This chain uses TRBV10-3 with TRBJ2-5, with 7 bases identical to TRBD2. CDR3 length: 14 residues. The ends lost 6 bases at V and 0 bases at J; junction bases unmatched: 4. Germline assignment: CDR1 ENHRY and CDR2 SYGVKD. For the CDR3, the DNA is TGTGCCATCAGGGCTCGGGGGGACCAAGAGACCCAGTACTTC. It yields the protein CAIRARGDQETQYF.

This clonotype was observed many times. This chain uses TRBV10-1 with TRBJ2-5; D is uncertain. V gave up 2 bases and J gave up 5 bases, with 6 bases separating them. The V gene's germline CDR1 is WNHNN and CDR2 SYGVQD (reference sequence). This CDR3 has 12 amino acids. The CDR3 loop is CASSEGLETQYF. DNA of the CDR3: TGCGCCAGCAGTGAGGGGCTGGAGACCCAGTACTTC.

This clonotype was detected ten times or more. This chain joins TRBV7-2 and TRBJ1-2; possible D gene TRBD1, 5 bases. Trimming took off 4 bases at V and 6 bases at J, with 15 bases between the two ends. Germline-derived CDR1 and CDR2 are SGHTA and FQGNSA. The CDR3 has 14 residues. In DNA form, the CDR3 reads TGTGCCAGCAGCTACCCCGGCTGGGGGGATGGCTACACCTTC. This encodes CASSYPGWGDGYTF.

In this sample, this clonotype turned up many times. This rearrangement joins TRBV7-3 to TRBJ2-2; D call uncertain. Germline values: CDR1 SGHTA, CDR2 FQGTGA. V gave up 3 bases and J gave up 5 bases, with 7 bases separating them. The CDR3 has 13 amino acids. CDR3 region: CASSFPQTGELFF. In DNA, the CDR3 is TGTGCCAGCAGCTTCCCGCAGACCGGGGAGCTGTTTTTT.

This clonotype showed up many times. The rearrangement uses TRBV12-3 or TRBV12-4 and TRBJ1-5, with D possibly TRBD1 on 6 matching bases. V was trimmed by 3 bases and J by 4 bases, leaving 16 bases between them. The CDR3 totals 16 residues. The DNA for the CDR3 is TGTGCCAGCAGTTTGCATGCAGGGGAAGGGAATCAGCCCCAGCATTTT. This codes for CASSLHAGEGNQPQHF.

This clonotype has ten or more counts. The chain recombines TRBV20-1 with TRBJ2-5; TRBD2 agrees at 8 bases. V lost 6 bases and J lost 5; bases outside the gene matches: 14. The V gene's germline CDR1 is DFQATT and CDR2 SNEGSKA (reference sequence). There are 15 residues in the CDR3. The CDR3 sequence: CSAPASGGAWETQYF. DNA for the CDR3: TGCAGTGCGCCGGCCTCGGGGGGGGCCTGGGAGACCCAGTACTTC.

In its sample, this clonotype was seen many times. V gene TRBV28 combines with J gene TRBJ2-7; D is perhaps TRBD1 (6 bases). The germline V and J ends were trimmed by 5 bases and 3 bases, with 14 bases remaining between them. Germline CDR1 is MDHEN and CDR2 is SYDVKM. CDR3 length: 14 residues. In DNA, the CDR3 is TGTGCCAGCAGTCGTCGGGGACAAGACTACGAGCAGTACTTC. This gives the protein CASSRRGQDYEQYF. Full variable domain (outside the CDR3, taken from reference TRBV28 and TRBJ2-7): DVKVTQSSRYLVKRTGEKVFLECVQDMDHENMFWYRQDPGLGLRLIYFSYDVKMKEKGDIPEGYSVSREKKERFSLILESASTNQTSMYLCASSRRGQDYEQYFGPGTRLTVT.

There are many counts of this clonotype. The gene calls are TRBV7-8 and TRBJ2-7, with 8 bases lining up with TRBD1. This CDR3 is 17 amino acids long. CDR1 and CDR2 from the germline V gene are SGHVS and FQNEAQ. J gave up 7 bases and V 5 bases, and 19 bases lay outside the gene matches. The CDR3 bases are TGTGCCAGCAGCCGAAATTCCGGGGGATACCGGGACAGGGAGCAGTACTTC. It encodes CASSRNSGGYRDREQYF.

This clonotype was counted at least ten times. The chain couples TRBV5-1 to TRBJ2-2; 14 bases are shared with TRBD2. This CDR3 spans 19 amino acids. V shed 2 bases, J shed 5 bases, and the junction held 11 bases outside the gene matches. Germline V gives CDR1 SGHRS, CDR2 YFSETQ. The CDR3 reads CASSFPGTSGGGRTGELFF. CDR3 coding DNA: TGCGCCAGCAGCTTCCCCGGGACTAGCGGGGGAGGAAGAACCGGGGAGCTGTTTTTT.

With respect to this clonotype: This CDR3 is missing its conserved last phenylalanine or tryptophan, likely due to a read error. The chain has TRBV6-1 and TRBJ2-7, with 9 bases aligning to TRBD1. The CDR3 runs to 14 residues. The germline V gene encodes CDR1 MNHNS and CDR2 SASEGT. V lost 11 bases to trimming and J lost 5 bases; unmatched junction nucleotides: 13. The CDR3 nucleotides read TGTGCCTGCACTGGACAGGGGTTCCGGAACGAGCAGTACCTC. Its translation is CACTGQGFRNEQYL.

This clonotype was counted a few times. The rearrangement links TRBV4-1 to TRBJ2-7, with D unresolved. V was clipped by 0 bases and J by 6 bases, with 15 bases between them. Germline V CDR1 and CDR2: MGHRA, YSYEKL. The CDR3 loop spans 15 amino acids. CDR3 sequence (DNA): TGCGCCAGCAGCCAAGAGGCAAAGAAGCCCGGCGAGCAGTACTTC. Translating it yields CASSQEAKKPGEQYF.

Notes on this clonotype: The CDR3 carries no conserved terminal phenylalanine or tryptophan, so it likely arises from a read error. The DNA is left out, because the CDR3 cannot be placed on it with certainty; the CDR3 is given as TCRdb lists it. The chain uses TRBV29-1 and TRBJ1-1. Germline loops: CDR1 SQVTM, CDR2 ANQGSEA. The CDR3 sequence runs 13 residues, both termini included. The CDR3: CSVEARENTEACL.

This clonotype was recorded many times. The chain has TRBV11-1 and TRBJ2-3; 9 bases map to TRBD2. The V gene's germline CDR1 is SGHAT and CDR2 FQDESV (reference sequence). J gave up 6 bases and V 3 bases, and 7 bases lay outside the gene matches. The length of the CDR3 is 15 residues. CDR3: CASSFAGLATDTQYF. DNA for the CDR3: TGTGCCAGCAGCTTTGCGGGACTAGCAACCGATACGCAGTATTTT. Combining the CDR3 with reference TRBV11-1 and TRBJ2-3 gives the whole variable domain EAEVAQSPRYKITEKSQAVAFWCDPISGHATLYWYRQILGQGPELLVQFQDESVVDDSQLPKDRFSAERLKGVDSTLKIQPAELGDSAMYLCASSFAGLATDTQYFGPGTRLTVL.